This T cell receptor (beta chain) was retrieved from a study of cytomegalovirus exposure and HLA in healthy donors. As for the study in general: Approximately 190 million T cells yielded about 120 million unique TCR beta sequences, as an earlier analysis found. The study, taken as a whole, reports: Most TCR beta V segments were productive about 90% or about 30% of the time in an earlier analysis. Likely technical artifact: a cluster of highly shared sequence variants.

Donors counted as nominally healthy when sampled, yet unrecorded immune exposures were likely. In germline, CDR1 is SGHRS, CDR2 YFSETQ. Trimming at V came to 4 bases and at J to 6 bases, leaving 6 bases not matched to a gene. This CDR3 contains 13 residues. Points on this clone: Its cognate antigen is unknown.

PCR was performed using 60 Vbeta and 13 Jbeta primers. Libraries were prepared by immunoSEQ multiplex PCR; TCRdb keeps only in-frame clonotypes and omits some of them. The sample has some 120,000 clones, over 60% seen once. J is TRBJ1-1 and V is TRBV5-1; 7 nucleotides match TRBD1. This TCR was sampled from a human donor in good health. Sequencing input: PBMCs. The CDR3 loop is CASSPTGAAEAFF. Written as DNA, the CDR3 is TGCGCCAGCAGCCCAACAGGGGCCGCTGAAGCTTTCTTT.